The table lists the clone carrying this T cell receptor (beta chain) with many counts. Its antigen is unknown. The TCR beta profiling, which covered VDJ combination and CDR3 sequence, was carried out using genomic DNA as the template. From the reads, TCRdb called clonotypes with MiXCR, one entry per CDR3 protein. The repertoire has a few hundred thousand distinct CDR3 sequences, 55% to 65% of them found once; the top ten carry roughly 8%. This sample is part of a study of CD8+CD57+ T cells in acquired aplastic anemia. On the study more broadly: Quantities of DNA derived from sorted CD4+ and CD8+ cells averaged approximately 3 ug. Findings of the study overall: About 30 shared CD8+ CDR3s appeared highly expressed within patients' immunodominant clones.

Trimming left V 3 bases short and J 6 bases short, with 16 bases between. The CDR3 is 14 residues long. Germline CDR1 reads DFQATT; CDR2 reads SNEGSKA (reference sequence). The source is a human donor with severe aplastic anemia or a healthy control (not recorded which). Input material: sorted CD4+, CD8+, or CD8+CD57+ T cells (not recorded which) from PBMCs. The V call is TRBV20-1, the J call TRBJ2-3, with unresolved D. CDR3 coding DNA: TGCAGTGCTAGGGTTTTTGGACGAACCGATACGCAGTATTTT. Protein product: CSARVFGRTDTQYF.